This T cell receptor (beta chain) originates from a study of blood T cell repertoires in COVID-19. Across the study: Samples taken during acute and convalescent COVID-19 were collected in the United States, Italy and Spain. The cDNA or gDNA used as material had been derived from T cells, B-cell-depleted T cells, or PBMCs.

In this sample, this clone turned up once. Per the authors' pipeline: For nucleated cells, counts were estimated from reference gene primer amplification. Here immunoSEQ multiplex PCR was the method, and the copy in TCRdb shows in-frame clones only, minus some. V and J calls and clone size follow that table, whereas D and trimming were derived from the DNA. This table has about 170,000 clones, about four fifths appearing once. Unmatched junction bases numbered 6, after V lost 1 base and J lost 8 bases. The CDR3 is made up of 16 amino acids. Germline V gene data show CDR1 as SGHKS and CDR2 as YYEKEE (reference sequence).

Sequencing was done on a sample of peripheral blood. The chain uses TRBV5-5 and TRBJ2-1; TRBD2 aligns across 13 bases. This receptor was identified in a man aged 70-80 years with active or convalescent COVID-19. The CDR3 here is CASSLPRTSGSHEQFF. In nucleotides, the CDR3 is TGTGCCAGCAGCTTGCCCCGGACTAGCGGGAGCCATGAGCAGTTCTTC.